This T cell receptor (beta chain) stems from a study of shared clonotypes between healthy human individuals. A CD45RA-negative memory subset and a CD45RA+ naive subset were separated from the CD4+ cells. Germline CDR1 SGHTA, CDR2 FQGTGA. CDR3 length: 17 amino acids. Trimming took 0 bases from V and 2 from J, leaving 11 bases between them. Some clones are missing from TCRdb's copy, which holds only in-frame ones; the method was immunoSEQ multiplex PCR. The table has 2 million or so clones, 95% seen once. This receptor was obtained from a man between 18 and 35 years old in good health. The chain is built from TRBV7-3 and TRBJ2-6; tentative D call: TRBD2 (7 bases). What was sequenced was naive CD4+ T cells sorted from blood. Subset here: CD45RA+ positively selected. Written as DNA, the CDR3 is TGTGCCAGCAGCTTAACAGGGGGGGCTGCTGGGGCCAACGTCCTGACTTTC. It codes for CASSLTGGAAGANVLTF.